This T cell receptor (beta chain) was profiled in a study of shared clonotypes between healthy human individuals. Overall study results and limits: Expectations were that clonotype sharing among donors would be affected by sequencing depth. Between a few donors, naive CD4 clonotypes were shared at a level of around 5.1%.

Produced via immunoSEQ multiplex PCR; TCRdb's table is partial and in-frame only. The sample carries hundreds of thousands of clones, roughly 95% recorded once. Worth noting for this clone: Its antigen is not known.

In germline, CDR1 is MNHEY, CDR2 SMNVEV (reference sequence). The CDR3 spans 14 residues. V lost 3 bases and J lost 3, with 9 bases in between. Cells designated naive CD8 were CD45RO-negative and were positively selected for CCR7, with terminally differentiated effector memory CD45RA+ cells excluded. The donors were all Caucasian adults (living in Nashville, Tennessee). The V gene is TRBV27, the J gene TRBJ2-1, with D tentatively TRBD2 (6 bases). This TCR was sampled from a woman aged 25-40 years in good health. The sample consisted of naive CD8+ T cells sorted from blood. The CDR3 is CASSFVAVYNEQFF. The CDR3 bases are TGTGCCAGCAGTTTCGTAGCGGTCTACAATGAGCAGTTCTTC.